Listed here are 32 T cell receptor beta chains from one sample, sequenced in a study of T cell changes during pregnancy in multiple sclerosis (dated 2019 in TCRdb). Library creation used the immunoSEQ multiplex PCR assay. Here the immuneACCESS table is served through TCRdb, limited to in-frame sequences with V and J called. Missing clones are a known gap in these copies; in checked studies unresolved V genes cover under half, and the rest lacks a known reason. A total of tens of thousands of clones appear in this sample, around 90% of them only once. Roughly 4% of the sample rests with the top ten. Sequences were derived from CD8+ T cells from peripheral blood mononuclear cells, sampled in the third trimester of pregnancy. The receptors were sampled from a female donor with multiple sclerosis, enrolled in a pregnancy study.

This chain connects TRBV19 to TRBJ1-2; D ambiguous. CDR1 is LNHDA and CDR2 is SQIVND in the germline V gene (reference sequence). There are 15 residues in the CDR3. V lost 8 bases and J 3 bases, leaving 19 bases between the germline ends. The CDR3 DNA sequence: TGTGCCAGTCGCTTTAAACCCTATCCCGACTATGGCTACACCTTC. Protein: CASRFKPYPDYGYTF.

This clone was seen a single time. This chain links TRBV7-8 with TRBJ2-7, with 9 bases lining up with TRBD1. CDR1 is SGHVS and CDR2 is FQNEAQ in the germline V gene. V was pared by 5 bases and J by 2 bases, with 7 bases of the junction left unmatched. CDR3 length: 15 amino acids. The CDR3 region has the DNA TGTGCCAGCAGCCCACACAGGGGGCGCCCCTACGAGCAGTACTTC. Protein product: CASSPHRGRPYEQYF. Based on the CDR3 plus reference TRBV7-8 and TRBJ2-7, the full variable domain is GAGVSQSPRYKVAKRGQDVALRCDPISGHVSLFWYQQALGQGPEFLTYFQNEAQLDKSGLPSDRFFAERPEGSVSTLKIQRTQQEDSAVYLCASSPHRGRPYEQYFGPGTRLTVT.

The chain joins TRBV11-1 to TRBJ2-3, with a possible D match to TRBD2 (5 bases). CDR1 SGHAT and CDR2 FQDESV come from the germline V gene (reference sequence). The germline V and J ends were trimmed by 4 bases and 7 bases, with 21 bases remaining between them. The CDR3 totals 16 residues. DNA for the CDR3: TGTGCCAGCAGCTCCCCGGGCTCCGGGGAGACATATACGCAGTATTTT. Protein product: CASSSPGSGETYTQYF.

The V gene is TRBV13, the J gene TRBJ1-1; D is ambiguous. The V end was cut by 2 bases, the J end by 3 bases, with 10 bases between. Germline CDR1 is PRHDT and CDR2 is FYEKMQ (reference sequence). The CDR3 sequence is 14 residues long. This chain's CDR3 is CASSLPAPHTEAFF. As DNA, the CDR3 is TGTGCCAGCAGCTTACCAGCGCCCCACACTGAAGCTTTCTTT.

The count of this clone is one. The chain has TRBV5-4 and TRBJ2-7; 8 bases are a match to TRBD1. The CDR3 runs 14 residues. The V segment lost 3 bases and the J segment 2 bases; nucleotides outside the gene matches: 4. In germline, CDR1 is SGHNT, CDR2 YYREEE (reference sequence). CDR3 nucleotide sequence: TGTGCCAGCAGCTCCGGACAGGGAACCTACGAGCAGTACTTC. Protein product: CASSSGQGTYEQYF.

The rearrangement links TRBV10-2 to TRBJ1-2, with a possible D match to TRBD1 (6 bases). Germline V gives CDR1 WSHSY, CDR2 SAAADI. V shed 5 bases and J shed 8 bases, with 18 bases lying between them. The CDR3 is 14 amino acids. DNA for the CDR3: TGCGCCAGCAGTTCGTGGGGGCTGTCTCGGGGCTACACCTTC. As protein: CASSSWGLSRGYTF.

CDR3 coding DNA: TGTGCCAGCAGCTTGGTGGGGGGGCATGAAGCTTTCTTT. It specifies CASSLVGGHEAFF. V and J are TRBV5-6 and TRBJ1-1; D possibly corresponds to TRBD1 (6 bases). V lost 0 bases, J lost 7 bases, and 10 bases lay in between. Germline V gives CDR1 SGHDT, CDR2 YYEEEE. CDR3 length equals 13 residues.

The V and J genes are TRBV27 and TRBJ1-2; D perhaps matches TRBD1 (5 bases). Trimming took 0 bases from V and 4 from J, leaving 9 bases between them. Germline V lookup: CDR1 MNHEY, CDR2 SMNVEV (reference sequence). This CDR3 contains 14 residues. CDR3 sequence reads: CASSLSVGGYGYTF. The CDR3 region has the DNA TGTGCCAGCAGTTTATCGGTGGGGGGCTATGGCTACACCTTC.

The rearrangement joins TRBV6-4 to TRBJ1-1, with 8 bases aligning to TRBD1. In germline, CDR1 is MRHNA, CDR2 SNTAGT. CDR3 length: 13 amino acids. V dropped 5 bases and J dropped 5; count of bases not matched to a gene: 4. CDR3 sequence: CASSWGQETEAFF. DNA for the CDR3: TGTGCCAGCAGTTGGGGACAGGAGACTGAAGCTTTCTTT.

The rearrangement uses TRBV6-1 and TRBJ1-4; possible D gene TRBD1, 6 bases. The V gene's germline CDR1 is MNHNS and CDR2 SASEGT. Trimming stripped 1 base from V and 5 bases from J, with 11 bases between. The CDR3 extends over 15 amino acids. The CDR3 sequence is CASSEVPGTNEKLFF. Here the CDR3 DNA reads TGTGCCAGCAGTGAAGTTCCCGGGACAAATGAAAAACTGTTTTTT.

The chain uses TRBV27 and TRBJ2-3, with a weak D call TRBD1 (5 bases). Trimming shortened V by 7 bases and J by 2 bases, and 13 bases separated the two germline ends. The CDR3 has 14 amino acids. Per the germline V gene, CDR1 is MNHEY and CDR2 is SMNVEV (reference sequence). The CDR3 DNA is TGTGCCAGCACCCCAGGGTCCTTCACAGATACGCAGTATTTT. Translating gives CASTPGSFTDTQYF.

The chain recombines TRBV5-6 with TRBJ2-1; TRBD2 is a possible D gene (6 bases). Germline V gene sequence: CDR1 SGHDT, CDR2 YYEEEE. The CDR3 sequence is 17 residues long. Trimming took off 4 bases at V and 2 bases at J, with 19 bases between the two ends. CDR3 region: CASSALGGQLTYNEQFF. CDR3 in DNA: TGTGCCAGCAGCGCCCTGGGGGGTCAGCTAACCTACAATGAGCAGTTCTTC.

The chain carries TRBV28 and TRBJ2-7, with 10 bases fitting TRBD1. V lost 4 bases, J lost 3 bases, and 3 bases stayed unmatched. The germline V gene encodes CDR1 MDHEN and CDR2 SYDVKM. There are 14 residues in the CDR3. Here the CDR3 DNA reads TGTGCCAGCAGTTCCGACAGGGGGCTCTACGAGCAGTACTTC. It yields the protein CASSSDRGLYEQYF.

CDR3 loop: CASSSGDSYNEQFF. The DNA of the CDR3 is TGTGCCAGCAGTTCGGGGGACAGTTACAATGAGCAGTTCTTC. The V call is TRBV6-6, the J call TRBJ2-1, with a tentative D call TRBD1 (7 bases). From germline, CDR1 is MNHNY and CDR2 SVGAGI (reference sequence). This CDR3 is built from 14 residues. Trimming removed 4 bases from V and 4 bases from J, with 11 bases in between.

The rearrangement joins TRBV11-2 to TRBJ2-5; D is undetermined. Germline loops: CDR1 SGHAT, CDR2 FQNNGV. Trimming shortened V by 5 bases and J by 3 bases, and 10 bases separated the two germline ends. CDR3 length: 13 amino acids. CDR3 loop: CASSPPPEETQYF. CDR3 nucleotide sequence: TGTGCCAGCAGCCCACCCCCAGAAGAGACCCAGTACTTC.

The chain links TRBV6-6 to TRBJ1-1; perhaps TRBD1 as D (5 bases). The CDR3 is 15 residues long. The germline V gene has CDR1 MNHNY and CDR2 SVGAGI (reference sequence). Trimming cost V 4 bases and J 7 bases, with 19 bases left between them. The CDR3 loop reads CASSWEFQGDGEAFF. The CDR3 coding sequence is TGTGCCAGCAGTTGGGAATTTCAGGGTGATGGTGAAGCTTTCTTT.

The chain links TRBV29-1 to TRBJ1-1; 7 bases align to TRBD1. CDR3 length: 14 amino acids. The germline CDR1 and CDR2 sequences are SQVTM and ANQGSEA. V trimming: 0 bases; J trimming: 4 bases; junction bases outside the gene matches: 5. CDR3 sequence: CSVEETGRFTEAFF. The CDR3 DNA is TGCAGCGTTGAAGAGACAGGGAGGTTCACTGAAGCTTTCTTT.

The V gene is TRBV7-2, the J gene TRBJ1-4; D call uncertain. V was cut by 5 bases and J by 8 bases, with 6 bases left in between. CDR1 SGHTA and CDR2 FQGNSA come from the germline V gene. The CDR3 sequence is 11 residues long. CDR3 region: CASSAGEKLFF. CDR3 nucleotide sequence: TGTGCCAGCAGCGCGGGGGAAAAACTGTTTTTT.

The genes are TRBV7-9 and TRBJ1-1; D is uncertain. Germline V CDR1 and CDR2: SEHNR, FQNEAQ (reference sequence). The CDR3 is 12 residues long. With 1 base removed from V and 6 bases from J, the gap between germline ends came to 6 bases. Here the CDR3 reads CASSLGQPEAFF. The CDR3 DNA is TGTGCCAGCAGCTTAGGACAACCTGAAGCTTTCTTT.

The chain joins TRBV9 to TRBJ2-7; 8 bases are shared with TRBD1. The CDR3 covers 15 residues. CDR1 and CDR2 from the germline V gene are SGDLS and YYNGEE. The junction had 9 bases not matched to a gene; V was cut back by 3 bases and J by 4 bases. DNA for the CDR3: TGTGCCAGCAGCGAAGGTCCGGACAGGGCGTACGAGCAGTACTTC. It is translated as CASSEGPDRAYEQYF.

The CDR3 loop reads CASSLAGTPTGELFF. CDR3 in DNA: TGTGCCAGCAGTTTAGCCGGGACACCTACCGGGGAGCTGTTTTTT. V usage is TRBV27 and J usage is TRBJ2-2; possibly TRBD1 for D (6 bases). The CDR3 totals 15 residues. Germline CDR1 MNHEY, CDR2 SMNVEV (reference sequence). The V end lost 2 bases, the J end lost 5 bases, and 12 bases lay between the germline ends.

The chain has TRBV6-1 and TRBJ1-2; D uncertain. CDR1 is MNHNS, CDR2 SASEGT, per germline. CDR3 length: 15 residues. With 2 bases removed from V and 3 bases from J, the gap between germline ends came to 13 bases. The DNA for the CDR3 is TGTGCCAGCAGTGAACGGCGGGGAGTGGACTATGGCTACACCTTC. Protein: CASSERRGVDYGYTF.

This clone showed up just once. This sequence joins TRBV10-3 and TRBJ1-5, with D possibly TRBD1 on 5 matching bases. The CDR3 is made up of 14 amino acids. Trimming cost V 3 bases and J 0 bases, with 6 bases left between them. The V gene's germline CDR1 is ENHRY and CDR2 SYGVKD. The CDR3 here is CAISDRDSNQPQHF. In nucleotides, the CDR3 is TGTGCCATCAGTGACAGGGATAGCAATCAGCCCCAGCATTTT.

This clone was recorded only once. The chain couples TRBV4-3 to TRBJ1-4, with D uncertain. Germline CDR1 and CDR2: LGHNA and YSLEER. Trimming left V 1 base short and J 0 bases short, with 6 bases between. There are 15 residues in the CDR3. The CDR3 is CASSQGAATNEKLFF. As DNA, the CDR3 is TGCGCCAGCAGCCAAGGGGCTGCAACTAATGAAAAACTGTTTTTT.

The J gene is TRBJ1-3, the V gene TRBV5-1; 9 bases align to TRBD1. The CDR3 is 13 residues long. Germline CDR1 reads SGHRS; CDR2 reads YFSETQ. V shed 8 bases and J 2 bases; nucleotides not matched to a gene: 2. In nucleotides, the CDR3 is TGCGCCAGTCGACAGGGGGCTGGAAACACCATATATTTT. Protein: CASRQGAGNTIYF.

The CDR3 loop reads CASSLVSGGAGGQPQHF. The CDR3, as DNA: TGTGCCAGCAGCTTAGTTTCGGGTGGGGCAGGGGGTCAGCCCCAGCATTTT. The chain links TRBV7-9 to TRBJ1-5; 7 bases map to TRBD1. Trimming removed 1 base from V and 6 bases from J; junction bases left unmatched: 12. The CDR3 contains 17 residues. The germline gives CDR1 SEHNR, CDR2 FQNEAQ (reference sequence).

This clone was recorded only once. The chain employs TRBV7-6 and TRBJ2-3; maybe TRBD2 (6 bases). Germline V gene sequence: CDR1 SGHVS, CDR2 FNYEAQ. There are 15 residues in the CDR3. With 6 bases removed from V and 0 bases from J, the gap between germline ends came to 13 bases. CDR3 in DNA: TGTGCCAGCAGGCCCAGGGACTCTAGCACAGATACGCAGTATTTT. It specifies CASRPRDSSTDTQYF.

This chain uses TRBV5-1 with TRBJ1-2; 9 bases are shared with TRBD1. Germline V gene lookup returns CDR1 SGHRS and CDR2 YFSETQ. V shed 4 bases and J 4 bases; nucleotides not matched to a gene: 11. This CDR3 comprises 16 residues. CDR3 nucleotide sequence: TGCGCCAGCAGCCCCGGGACAGGGAGGATCGGCTATGGCTACACCTTC. It translates to CASSPGTGRIGYGYTF.

V is TRBV9 and J is TRBJ2-1, with 10 bases identical to TRBD1. With 1 base clipped from V and 8 bases from J, the junction kept 9 bases outside the gene matches. The CDR3 has 16 residues. Per germline, CDR1 SGDLS and CDR2 YYNGEE. Written as DNA, the CDR3 is TGTGCCAGCAGCGTAAATTTAGGGACAGGGGTGTATGAGCAGTTCTTC. This sequence encodes CASSVNLGTGVYEQFF.

The V and J genes are TRBV5-5 and TRBJ1-2; 7 nucleotides line up with TRBD1. Germline values: CDR1 SGHKS, CDR2 YYEKEE (reference sequence). The CDR3 is made up of 16 amino acids. The J segment lost 2 bases and the V segment lost 6 bases, leaving 13 bases of the junction unmatched. CDR3 DNA sequence: TGTGCCAGCACACCTCTTGCCGGGACAGAGAACTATGGCTACACCTTC. Its translation is CASTPLAGTENYGYTF.

This chain uses TRBV10-3 with TRBJ1-1, with a tentative D call TRBD1 (5 bases). The CDR3 sequence is 13 residues long. Germline V CDR1 and CDR2: ENHRY, SYGVKD. Between the trimmed V and J ends, which lost 9 bases and 5 bases, there was a span of 16 bases. The CDR3 sequence: CAIDSPGWTEAFF. The CDR3 region has the DNA TGTGCCATTGACTCGCCAGGGTGGACTGAAGCTTTCTTT.

This clone was recorded only once. The chain uses TRBV19 and TRBJ2-5; D might be TRBD2 (5 bases). The V gene's germline CDR1 is LNHDA and CDR2 SQIVND (reference sequence). V was trimmed by 6 bases and J by 0 bases, leaving 5 bases between them. The CDR3 contains 12 residues. As DNA, the CDR3 is TGTGCCAGTAGGGACTACCAAGAGACCCAGTACTTC. Its protein product is CASRDYQETQYF.